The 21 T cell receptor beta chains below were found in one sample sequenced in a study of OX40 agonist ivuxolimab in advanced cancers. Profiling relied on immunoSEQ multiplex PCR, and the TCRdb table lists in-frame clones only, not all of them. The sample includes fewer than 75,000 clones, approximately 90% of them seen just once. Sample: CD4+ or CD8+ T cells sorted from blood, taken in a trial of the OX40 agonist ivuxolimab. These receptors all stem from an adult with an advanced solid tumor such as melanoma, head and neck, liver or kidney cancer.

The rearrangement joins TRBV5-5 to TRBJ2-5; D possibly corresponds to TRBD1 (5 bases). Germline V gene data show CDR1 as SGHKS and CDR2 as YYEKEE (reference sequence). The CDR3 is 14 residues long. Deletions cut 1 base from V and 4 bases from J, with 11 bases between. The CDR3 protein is CASSLSGIGETQYF. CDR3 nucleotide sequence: TGTGCCAGCAGCTTGTCAGGGATCGGAGAGACCCAGTACTTC.

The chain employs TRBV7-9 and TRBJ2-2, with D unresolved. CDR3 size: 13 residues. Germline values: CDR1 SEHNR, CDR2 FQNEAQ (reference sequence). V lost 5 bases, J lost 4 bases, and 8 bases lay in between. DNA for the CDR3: TGTGCCAGCAGCCTGGGATTCACCGGGGAGCTGTTTTTT. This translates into CASSLGFTGELFF.

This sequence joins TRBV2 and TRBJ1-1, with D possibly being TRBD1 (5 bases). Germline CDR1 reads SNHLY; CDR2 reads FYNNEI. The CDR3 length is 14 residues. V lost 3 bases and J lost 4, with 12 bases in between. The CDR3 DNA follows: TGTGCCAGCAGTGAGGAGGGGAAGAGCACTGAAGCTTTCTTT. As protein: CASSEEGKSTEAFF.

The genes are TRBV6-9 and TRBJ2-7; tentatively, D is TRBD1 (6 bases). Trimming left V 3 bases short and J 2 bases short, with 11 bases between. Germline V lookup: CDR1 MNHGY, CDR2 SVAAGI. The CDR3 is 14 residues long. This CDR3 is CASSYRDTTYEQYF. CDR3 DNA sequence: TGTGCCAGCAGTTACCGGGACACCACCTACGAGCAGTACTTC.

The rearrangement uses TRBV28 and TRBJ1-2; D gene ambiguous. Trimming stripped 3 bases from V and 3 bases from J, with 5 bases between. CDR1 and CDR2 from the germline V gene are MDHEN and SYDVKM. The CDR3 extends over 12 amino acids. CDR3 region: CASSLGYYGYTF. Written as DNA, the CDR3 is TGTGCCAGCAGTTTGGGGTACTATGGCTACACCTTC.

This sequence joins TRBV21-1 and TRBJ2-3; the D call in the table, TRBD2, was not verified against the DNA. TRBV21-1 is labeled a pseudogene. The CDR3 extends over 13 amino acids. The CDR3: CANSGGIPDTQYF. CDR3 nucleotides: TGTGCCAATTCGGGCGGGATACCAGATACGCAGTATTTT.

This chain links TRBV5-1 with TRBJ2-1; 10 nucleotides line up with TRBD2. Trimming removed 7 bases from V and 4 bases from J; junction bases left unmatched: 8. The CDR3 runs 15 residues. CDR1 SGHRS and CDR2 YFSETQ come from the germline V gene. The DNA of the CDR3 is TGCGCCAGCGGCCAACCGACTAGCGGGTACAATGAGCAGTTCTTC. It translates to CASGQPTSGYNEQFF.

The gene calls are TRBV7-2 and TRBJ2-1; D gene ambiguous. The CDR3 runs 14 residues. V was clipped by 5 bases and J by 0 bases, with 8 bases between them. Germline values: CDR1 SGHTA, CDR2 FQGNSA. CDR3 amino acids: CASSPLGSYNEQFF. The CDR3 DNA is TGTGCCAGCAGCCCTCTTGGCTCCTACAATGAGCAGTTCTTC.

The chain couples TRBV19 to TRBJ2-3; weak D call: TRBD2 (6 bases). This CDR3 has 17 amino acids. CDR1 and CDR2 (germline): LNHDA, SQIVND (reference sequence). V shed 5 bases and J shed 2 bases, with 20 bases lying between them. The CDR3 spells CASSSPRDSPYTDTQYF. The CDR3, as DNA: TGTGCCAGTAGTTCACCCCGGGACTCTCCATACACAGATACGCAGTATTTT.

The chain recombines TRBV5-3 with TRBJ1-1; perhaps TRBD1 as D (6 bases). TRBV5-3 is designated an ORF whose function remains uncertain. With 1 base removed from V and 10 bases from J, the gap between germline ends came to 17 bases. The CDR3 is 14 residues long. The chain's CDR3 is CARSLIWLGGGAFF. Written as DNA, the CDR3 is TGTGCCAGAAGCTTGATCTGGTTGGGAGGGGGAGCTTTCTTT.

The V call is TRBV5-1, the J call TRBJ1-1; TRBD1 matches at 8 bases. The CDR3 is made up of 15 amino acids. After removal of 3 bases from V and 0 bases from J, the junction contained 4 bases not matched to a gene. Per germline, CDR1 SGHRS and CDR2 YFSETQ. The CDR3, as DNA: TGCGCCAGCAGCTCCGGGACAGGTTTGAACACTGAAGCTTTCTTT. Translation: CASSSGTGLNTEAFF.

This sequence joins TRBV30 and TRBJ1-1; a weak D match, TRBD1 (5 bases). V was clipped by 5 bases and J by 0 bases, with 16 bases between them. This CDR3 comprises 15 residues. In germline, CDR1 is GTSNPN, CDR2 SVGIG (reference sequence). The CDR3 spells CAWVRVRGLNTEAFF. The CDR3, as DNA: TGTGCCTGGGTCAGGGTGCGGGGCTTGAACACTGAAGCTTTCTTT.

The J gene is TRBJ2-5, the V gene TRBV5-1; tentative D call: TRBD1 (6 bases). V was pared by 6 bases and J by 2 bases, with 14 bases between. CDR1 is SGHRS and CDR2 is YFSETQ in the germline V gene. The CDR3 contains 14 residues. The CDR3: CASNLQGPQETQYF. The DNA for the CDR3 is TGCGCCAGCAACCTCCAGGGGCCTCAAGAGACCCAGTACTTC.

CDR3: CASSLDQGRDEQYF. The CDR3 DNA follows: TGTGCCAGCAGCTTAGATCAGGGGCGGGACGAGCAGTACTTC. The chain combines TRBV7-2 with TRBJ2-7, with a possible D match to TRBD1 (6 bases). The CDR3 loop spans 14 amino acids. The V end was cut by 1 base, the J end by 5 bases, with 12 bases between. Germline values: CDR1 SGHTA, CDR2 FQGNSA. Together with reference TRBV7-2 and TRBJ2-7, the CDR3 gives the full variable domain: GAGVSQSPSNKVTEKGKDVELRCDPISGHTALYWYRQSLGQGLEFLIYFQGNSAPDKSGLPSDRFSAERTGGSVSTLTIQRTQQEDSAVYLCASSLDQGRDEQYFGPGTRLTVT.

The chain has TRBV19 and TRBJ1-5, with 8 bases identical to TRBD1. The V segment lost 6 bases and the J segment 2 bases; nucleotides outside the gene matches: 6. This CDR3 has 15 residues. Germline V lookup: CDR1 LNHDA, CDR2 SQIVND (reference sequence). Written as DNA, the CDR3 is TGTGCCAGTAGCCTCAGGGGACAGGGCAATCAGCCCCAGCATTTT. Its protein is CASSLRGQGNQPQHF.

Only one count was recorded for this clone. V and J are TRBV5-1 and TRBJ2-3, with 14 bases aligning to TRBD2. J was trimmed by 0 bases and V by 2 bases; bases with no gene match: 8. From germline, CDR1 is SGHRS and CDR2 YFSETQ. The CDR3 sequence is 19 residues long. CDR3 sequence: CASSLGLAGGLFSTDTQYF. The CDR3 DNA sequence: TGCGCCAGCAGCTTAGGACTAGCGGGGGGCCTATTTAGCACAGATACGCAGTATTTT.

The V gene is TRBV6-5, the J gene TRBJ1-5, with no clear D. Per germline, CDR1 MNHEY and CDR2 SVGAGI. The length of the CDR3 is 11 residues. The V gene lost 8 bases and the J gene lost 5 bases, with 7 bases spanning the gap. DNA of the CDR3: TGTGCCAGCCGGGAGGATCAGCCCCAGCATTTT. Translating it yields CASREDQPQHF.

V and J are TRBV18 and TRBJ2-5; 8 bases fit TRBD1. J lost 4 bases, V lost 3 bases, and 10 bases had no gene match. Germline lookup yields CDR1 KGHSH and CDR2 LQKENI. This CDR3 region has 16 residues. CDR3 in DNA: TGTGCCAGCTCACCCCTCGGACAGGGAAGTGGAGAGACCCAGTACTTC. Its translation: CASSPLGQGSGETQYF.

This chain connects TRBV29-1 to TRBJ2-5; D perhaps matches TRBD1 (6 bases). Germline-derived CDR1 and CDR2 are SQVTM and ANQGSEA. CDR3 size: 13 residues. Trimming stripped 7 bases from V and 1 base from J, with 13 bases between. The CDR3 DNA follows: TGCAGCGCCCAATCCAGGGGCCAAGAGACCCAGTACTTC. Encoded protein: CSAQSRGQETQYF.

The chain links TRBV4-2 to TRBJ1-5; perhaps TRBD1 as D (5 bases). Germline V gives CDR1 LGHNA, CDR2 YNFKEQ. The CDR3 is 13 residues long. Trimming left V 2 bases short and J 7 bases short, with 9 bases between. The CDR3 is CASSQYQGQPQHF. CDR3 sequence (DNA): TGTGCCAGCAGCCAATATCAGGGACAGCCCCAGCATTTT.

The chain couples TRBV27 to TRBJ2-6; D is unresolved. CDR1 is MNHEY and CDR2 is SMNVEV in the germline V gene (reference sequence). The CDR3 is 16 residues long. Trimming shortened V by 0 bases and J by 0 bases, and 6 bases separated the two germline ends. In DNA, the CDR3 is TGTGCCAGCAGTTTATCCCGGCCCTCTGGGGCCAACGTCCTGACTTTC. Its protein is CASSLSRPSGANVLTF. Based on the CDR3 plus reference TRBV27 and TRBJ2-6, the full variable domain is EAQVTQNPRYLITVTGKKLTVTCSQNMNHEYMSWYRQDPGLGLRQIYYSMNVEVTDKGDVPEGYKVSRKEKRNFPLILESPSPNQTSLYFCASSLSRPSGANVLTFGAGSRLTVL.